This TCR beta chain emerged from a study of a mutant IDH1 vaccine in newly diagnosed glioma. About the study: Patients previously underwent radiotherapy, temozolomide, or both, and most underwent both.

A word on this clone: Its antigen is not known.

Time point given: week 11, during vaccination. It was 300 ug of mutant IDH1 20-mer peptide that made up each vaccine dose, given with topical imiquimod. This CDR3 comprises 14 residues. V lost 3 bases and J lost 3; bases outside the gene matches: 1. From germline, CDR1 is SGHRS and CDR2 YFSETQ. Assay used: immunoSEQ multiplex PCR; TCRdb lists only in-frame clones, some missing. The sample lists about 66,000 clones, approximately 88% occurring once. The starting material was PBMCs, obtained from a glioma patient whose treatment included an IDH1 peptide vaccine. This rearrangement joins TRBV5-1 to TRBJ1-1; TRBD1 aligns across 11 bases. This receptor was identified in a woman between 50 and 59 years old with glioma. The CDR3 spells CASSWTGGDTEAFF. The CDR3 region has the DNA TGCGCCAGCAGCTGGACAGGGGGCGACACTGAAGCTTTCTTT.